The clone carrying this T cell receptor beta chain was detected ten times or more. What it binds is unknown. Indicated time point: newly diagnosed GD, antithyroid drugs for less than 3 months. With RNA extracted from PBMCs as input, the TCR library was made. American Thyroid Association guidelines were used to diagnose Graves' disease. The data derive from a study of regulatory T cells in long-lasting Graves disease. Findings of the study overall: Among the persistent patients, 2,741 public clonotypes were shared, more than the approximately 1,000 shared among new patients. Favoring TRBV28, TRBJ1-2 and TRBJ2-5 was a feature seen in persistent disease.

Relying on iRepertoire HTBI primers and Arm-PCR of CDR3 regions, the team built TCR beta libraries. A single record per CDR3 protein comes from TCRdb applying MiXCR to the multiplex PCR reads. The table has some 250,000 distinct CDR3 sequences, 15% to 20% seen once. The CDR3 contains 16 residues. V was pared by 6 bases and J by 0 bases, with 15 bases between. Germline CDR1 is MNHEY and CDR2 is SVGEGT. A further study also used this sample, focusing on T cells in Graves' hyperthyroidism and ophthalmopathy. According to that study: In the first-round RT-PCR of the TCR CDR3, the HTBI primer set was used.

The chain couples TRBV6-2 or TRBV6-3 to TRBJ2-1; D gene uncertain. The sample here was peripheral blood mononuclear cells (PBMCs), taken at new diagnosis, from a patient treated with antithyroid drugs. This clonotype was sampled from a woman aged 25 to 45 with Graves disease. In DNA, the CDR3 is TGTGCCAGCAGCATAACCGGGCGGATCTCCTACAATGAGCAGTTCTTC. Translation gives CASSITGRISYNEQFF.